Presented here are 12 T cell receptor beta chains from one specimen sequenced in a study of radiation and T cells in renal cell carcinoma (dated by TCRdb to 2019 to 2021). The library was built by means of the immunoSEQ multiplex PCR assay. Not all clones reach the TCRdb copy of this immuneACCESS table, which keeps in-frame sequences only. Checked studies attribute under half of the gap to unresolved V genes and leave the rest unexplained. This sample comprises 60,000 or so clones, 70% to 80% of them detected only once. The top ten clonotypes cover roughly 6.8% of the sample. The label giving this sample's time point can be read as: blood 4 weeks post-SBRT, at nephrectomy. The intended sense of this specimen's treatment or condition label: 15 Gy SBRT to primary tumor, nephrectomy 4 weeks later. The sequencing here drew on blood, taken from a patient whose treatment included radiotherapy and nephrectomy. These receptor sequences come from a man aged 55 to 69 with renal cell carcinoma.

The CDR3 loop reads CASSQEVGWNYGNYGYTF. Here the CDR3 DNA reads TGCGCCAGCAGCCAAGAGGTGGGGTGGAACTATGGTAACTATGGCTACACCTTC. This sequence joins TRBV4-3 and TRBJ1-2; D not resolved. The germline gives CDR1 LGHNA, CDR2 YSLEER. The V and J ends lost 0 bases and 1 base respectively, with 18 bases between them. There are 18 residues in the CDR3.

Only one count was recorded for this clone. CDR3 in DNA: TGCGCCAGCAGCTTGTTTGGGTTAGGAGAGAATGGCTACACCTTC. Translated, it gives CASSLFGLGENGYTF. V and J are TRBV5-1 and TRBJ1-2; D unresolved. The CDR3 extends over 15 amino acids. Germline lookup yields CDR1 SGHRS and CDR2 YFSETQ. Trimming left V 1 base short and J 6 bases short, with 16 bases between.

In this sample, this clone turned up once. The chain has TRBV7-2 and TRBJ2-1, with D perhaps matching TRBD1 (6 bases). Germline V lookup: CDR1 SGHTA, CDR2 FQGNSA. Deletions cut 5 bases from V and 3 bases from J, with 14 bases between. The CDR3 has 15 residues. CDR3: CASSQNREGYNEQFF. The CDR3 DNA reads as TGTGCCAGCAGCCAAAACAGGGAAGGCTACAATGAGCAGTTCTTC.

This clone was observed a single time. CDR3 sequence: CASSLRTGGLYEQYV. The CDR3 bases are TGTGCCAGCAGTTTAAGGACAGGGGGCTTATACGAGCAGTACGTC. The genes are TRBV27 and TRBJ2-7, with TRBD1 matching 11 bases. The CDR3 length is 15 residues. Trimming removed 2 bases from V and 4 bases from J; junction bases left unmatched: 4. Germline lookup yields CDR1 MNHEY and CDR2 SMNVEV (reference sequence).

A word on this clone: Germline and junction disagree at one end, which may indicate a read error. The chain carries TRBV6-6 and TRBJ1-2, with D perhaps TRBD1 (5 bases). This CDR3 is built from 14 residues. CDR1 and CDR2 from the germline V gene are MNHNY and SVGAGI (reference sequence). The CDR3 DNA reads TGTGCCAGCAGTTACTCACAGGATAACTCTGGCTACACCTTC. Protein sequence: CASSYSQDNSGYTF.

V and J are TRBV6-5 and TRBJ1-2; D possibly corresponds to TRBD1 (5 bases). The CDR3 has 14 amino acids. Germline CDR1 MNHEY, CDR2 SVGAGI. V gave up 2 bases and J gave up 2 bases, with 9 bases separating them. The CDR3 DNA reads TGTGCCAGCAGTTACGGGGGTAGGAACTATGGCTACACCTTC. Translated, it gives CASSYGGRNYGYTF.

V and J are TRBV19 and TRBJ2-3, with D hard to call. The CDR3 length is 13 residues. Germline CDR1 LNHDA, CDR2 SQIVND (reference sequence). The ends were cut back, 10 bases at V and 3 bases at J, with 14 bases in the middle. The CDR3 loop reads CAISVAPTDTQYF. CDR3 nucleotide sequence: TGTGCCATATCGGTCGCACCGACAGATACGCAGTATTTT.

V usage is TRBV19 and J usage is TRBJ1-5, with 8 bases lining up with TRBD1. The germline CDR1 and CDR2 sequences are LNHDA and SQIVND (reference sequence). The CDR3 sequence is 17 residues long. The V segment lost 5 bases and the J segment 7 bases; nucleotides outside the gene matches: 16. CDR3 DNA sequence: TGTGCCAGTAGTCCGCCTAGAGGGACAGGTTCAGGCCAGCCCCAGCATTTT. It yields the protein CASSPPRGTGSGQPQHF.

The chain recombines TRBV19 with TRBJ1-4, with no clear D. The V gene's germline CDR1 is LNHDA and CDR2 SQIVND (reference sequence). The CDR3 length is 12 residues. With 10 bases removed from V and 7 bases from J, the gap between germline ends came to 13 bases. This CDR3 is CATSDGVEKLFF. The DNA for the CDR3 is TGTGCCACCTCCGACGGAGTTGAAAAACTGTTTTTT.

The chain has TRBV5-1 and TRBJ2-3, with D perhaps being TRBD1 or TRBD2 (6 bases each). Germline V lookup: CDR1 SGHRS, CDR2 YFSETQ. There are 14 residues in the CDR3. The V end lost 7 bases, the J end lost 2 bases, and 14 bases lay between the germline ends. In DNA, the CDR3 is TGCGCCAGCCGCAAGGGGGAGGTCACAGATACGCAGTATTTT. Residues: CASRKGEVTDTQYF.

A few counts support this clone. The chain recombines TRBV29-1 with TRBJ1-1, with D hard to call. CDR1 and CDR2 (germline): SQVTM, ANQGSEA. The CDR3 totals 14 residues. V was trimmed by 7 bases and J by 1 base, leaving 16 bases between them. This chain's CDR3 is CSACLTVGNTEAFF. For the CDR3, the DNA is TGCAGCGCCTGTCTAACAGTGGGGAACACTGAAGCTTTCTTT.

V and J are TRBV30 and TRBJ2-7; possibly TRBD1 for D (5 bases). CDR3 length: 14 residues. Germline CDR1 reads GTSNPN; CDR2 reads SVGIG (reference sequence). The V and J ends lost 7 bases and 2 bases respectively, with 18 bases between them. The CDR3 is CALQSYRSAYEQYV. The CDR3 DNA reads TGTGCCTTACAAAGTTACAGGTCCGCCTACGAGCAGTACGTC.